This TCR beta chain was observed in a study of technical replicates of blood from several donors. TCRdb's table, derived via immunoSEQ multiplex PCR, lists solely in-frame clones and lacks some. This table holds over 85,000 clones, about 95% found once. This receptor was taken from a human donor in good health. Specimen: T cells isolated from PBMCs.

The CDR3 DNA sequence: TGTGCCACCAGCAGAGAGGCCCAGGGGGCGGGATTTGGCGAGCAGTACTTC. Protein: CATSREAQGAGFGEQYF. This chain joins TRBV15 and TRBJ2-7, with 8 bases fitting TRBD1. With 0 bases clipped from V and 6 bases from J, the junction kept 13 bases outside the gene matches. This CDR3 has 17 amino acids. Looked up from germline, CDR1 is LNHNV and CDR2 is YYDKDF (reference sequence).